Following are 13 T cell receptor beta chains from one sample sequenced in a study of monozygotic twins with inflammatory bowel disease. TCRdb derives one entry per CDR3 protein from the 5' RACE reads, leaving out DNA. Recorded for this sample: 160,000 or so distinct CDR3 sequences. Sequencing was carried out using blood. These receptors originate from a human donor with ulcerative colitis or Crohn's disease, or a healthy co-twin of an affected twin (not recorded which).

This rearrangement joins TRBV29-1 to TRBJ2-2; lacking DNA, the TRBD1 call made by TCRdb goes unchecked. This CDR3 contains 13 residues. Germline V gene data show CDR1 as SQVTM and CDR2 as ANQGSEA. The CDR3 loop is CSVRSGSTGELFF.

The CDR3 here is CASSYRPSSGNTIYF. This rearrangement joins TRBV6-5 to TRBJ1-3. There are 15 residues in the CDR3. From germline, CDR1 is MNHEY and CDR2 SVGAGI.

The chain couples TRBV13 to TRBJ1-4; TCRdb calls TRBD1, which cannot be checked without DNA. Germline CDR1 PRHDT, CDR2 FYEKMQ (reference sequence). The CDR3 totals 12 residues. CDR3 amino acids: CASSYNREKLFF.

The rearrangement links TRBV7-3 to TRBJ1-2; there is no DNA to check the TCRdb D call of TRBD1. Germline V lookup: CDR1 SGHTA, CDR2 FQGTGA. The CDR3 length is 14 residues. CDR3 sequence reads: CASSLSPGADGYTF.

J is TRBJ2-7 and V is TRBV2; as DNA is missing, the TRBD1 call by TCRdb cannot be tested. Germline V CDR1 and CDR2: SNHLY, FYNNEI. This CDR3 comprises 14 residues. CDR3 amino acids: CASRPGQGAYEQYF.

V and J are TRBV20-1 and TRBJ2-3; TCRdb outputs TRBD2, but without DNA this stays unchecked. The CDR3 is 15 residues long. Germline V gives CDR1 DFQATT, CDR2 SNEGSKA (reference sequence). The CDR3 sequence is CSVMGGRARSDTQYF.

The chain's CDR3 is CASSSTLQGNEQYF. The rearrangement joins TRBV5-1 to TRBJ2-7; with no DNA, the TCRdb D assignment of TRBD1 cannot be verified. This CDR3 region has 14 residues. Looked up from germline, CDR1 is SGHRS and CDR2 is YFSETQ.

The chain couples TRBV10-3 to TRBJ2-2. CDR1 and CDR2 (germline): ENHRY, SYGVKD. The CDR3 has 12 residues. CDR3 residues: CAIKAPTGELFF.

The V call is TRBV20-1, the J call TRBJ2-4; with no DNA, the TCRdb D assignment of TRBD2 cannot be verified. The CDR3 loop spans 13 amino acids. In germline, CDR1 is DFQATT, CDR2 SNEGSKA (reference sequence). The CDR3: CSAGERGLNIQYF.

The J gene is TRBJ2-7, the V gene TRBV7-2; TCRdb's D call, TRBD2, is unchecked because there is no DNA. Germline V gene data show CDR1 as SGHTA and CDR2 as FQGNSA. This CDR3 has 17 amino acids. The CDR3 loop is CASSLGREGHPPYEQYF.

The genes are TRBV28 and TRBJ2-7; with no DNA, the TCRdb D assignment of TRBD2 cannot be verified. CDR1 is MDHEN and CDR2 is SYDVKM in the germline V gene. The CDR3 loop spans 16 amino acids. This CDR3 reads CASSRTGSSSPYEQYF. Using reference TRBV28 and TRBJ2-7 for the parts outside the CDR3, the full variable domain is DVKVTQSSRYLVKRTGEKVFLECVQDMDHENMFWYRQDPGLGLRLIYFSYDVKMKEKGDIPEGYSVSREKKERFSLILESASTNQTSMYLCASSRTGSSSPYEQYFGPGTRLTVT.

The chain is built from TRBV7-9 and TRBJ2-1; absent DNA, TCRdb's TRBD1 call cannot be checked. The CDR3 consists of 12 residues. Germline assignment: CDR1 SEHNR and CDR2 FQNEAQ (reference sequence). CDR3 amino acids: CASSTGGGEQFF.

This chain uses TRBV5-6 with TRBJ2-3; TCRdb reports TRBD1, a call that lacks DNA to check it against. CDR3 size: 16 residues. Germline lookup yields CDR1 SGHDT and CDR2 YYEEEE. CDR3: CASSPRDRGPKDTQYF.